The 6 T cell receptor beta chains below come from one sample, sequenced in a study of shared clonotypes between healthy human individuals. Naive CD8 cells lacked CD45RO and underwent positive selection for CCR7, leaving out terminally differentiated effector memory CD45RA+ cells. TCRdb's copy holds only in-frame clones and misses some; the assay was immunoSEQ multiplex PCR. The sample includes 2 million or so clones, approximately 94% seen only once; the top ten take about 1.1%. The sample consisted of naive CD8+ T cells sorted from blood. Every receptor here comes from a man between 18 and 29 years old in good health.

This rearrangement joins TRBV30 to TRBJ2-2; tentatively, D is TRBD1 or TRBD2 (5 bases each). This CDR3 has 18 residues. With 4 bases removed from V and 5 bases from J, the gap between germline ends came to 26 bases. Per germline, CDR1 GTSNPN and CDR2 SVGIG (reference sequence). The DNA of the CDR3 is TGTGCCTGGACCTCCTCGGGACCAACCCCCCATGAGACCGGGGAGCTGTTTTTT. It specifies CAWTSSGPTPHETGELFF.

The V and J genes are TRBV4-3 and TRBJ1-2, with D maybe TRBD1 (6 bases). The V end lost 0 bases, the J end lost 7 bases, and 15 bases lay between the germline ends. CDR1 and CDR2 (germline): LGHNA, YSLEER. CDR3 length: 15 amino acids. DNA of the CDR3: TGCGCCAGCAGCCAAGATTGGCAGGGGACTGCTGGCTACACCTTC. It specifies CASSQDWQGTAGYTF.

V and J are TRBV5-6 and TRBJ2-2, with D perhaps TRBD2 (6 bases). The CDR3 totals 14 residues. Deletions cut 6 bases from V and 5 bases from J, with 14 bases between. The V gene's germline CDR1 is SGHDT and CDR2 YYEEEE. The CDR3 DNA reads TGTGCCAGCACCCTCTTGGCGGGGACCGGGGAGCTGTTTTTT. The encoded protein is CASTLLAGTGELFF.

The J gene is TRBJ1-3, the V gene TRBV10-1; the D is unclear. V was pared by 0 bases and J by 0 bases, with 6 bases between. The CDR3 runs 15 residues. From germline, CDR1 is WNHNN and CDR2 SYGVQD (reference sequence). This CDR3 reads CASSESTSSGNTIYF. The CDR3 DNA is TGCGCCAGCAGTGAGTCGACCTCCTCTGGAAACACCATATATTTT.

This sequence joins TRBV6-4 and TRBJ2-1; D remains unclear. The V gene lost 5 bases and the J gene lost 9 bases, with 20 bases spanning the gap. Germline V lookup: CDR1 MRHNA, CDR2 SNTAGT. This CDR3 region has 15 residues. CDR3: CASSSVALRPTEQFF. The CDR3 coding sequence is TGTGCCAGCAGTTCTGTGGCCCTCCGTCCCACTGAGCAGTTCTTC.

This chain connects TRBV9 to TRBJ1-5, with a possible D match to TRBD1 (5 bases). Between the trimmed V and J ends, which lost 3 bases and 8 bases, there was a span of 12 bases. From germline, CDR1 is SGDLS and CDR2 YYNGEE. The CDR3 covers 13 residues. The CDR3 DNA sequence: TGTGCCAGCAGCGAGCGGGGGTACGAGCCCCAGCATTTT. As protein: CASSERGYEPQHF.